The clone carrying this T cell receptor beta chain has only one observation. This sample is part of a study of blood T cell repertoires in COVID-19. Study as a whole: Material from acute and convalescent COVID-19 was sourced from the United States, Italy and Spain.

Methods used by the authors: Counts of nucleated cells, estimated from reference gene primer amplification, were obtained. Clones were sequenced by immunoSEQ multiplex PCR, and TCRdb holds only the in-frame ones, with some missing. D and trimming were read from the DNA, whereas the V and J calls and clone size are those reported in that table. Here the sample spans 99,000 or so clones, approximately 83% being singletons. There are 14 residues in the CDR3. Trimming stripped 5 bases from V and 4 bases from J, with 12 bases between. Per the germline V gene, CDR1 is MNHEY and CDR2 is SMNVEV (reference sequence).

The chain employs TRBV27 and TRBJ1-3; weak D call: TRBD1 (6 bases). This clonotype originated in a man aged 45-60 years with acute or convalescent COVID-19. The sequenced material came from peripheral blood. CDR3 DNA: TGTGCCAGCAGTGTCAGGGGCCTCGGAAACACCATATATTTT. Translated: CASSVRGLGNTIYF.